Given below is one T cell receptor beta chain in context. The antigen is undetermined. Repertoires were generated with immunoSEQ multiplex PCR, while TCRdb's copy carries only in-frame clones and drops some. Here the sample spans some 1.5 million clones, 95% to 99% being singletons. This entry belongs to a study of shared clonotypes between healthy human individuals. Study results and limitations: Researchers found naive subsets generally carried larger estimated richness than memory subsets.

Sequenced material: naive CD4+ T cells sorted from blood. Described subset: CD45RA+ positively selected. The origin of this receptor is a man aged 25 to 45 in good health.

CDR3 region: CASSTRQGVSYEQYF. The CDR3, as DNA: TGTGCCAGCAGCACTCGACAGGGGGTGTCCTACGAGCAGTACTTC. The chain has TRBV7-2 and TRBJ2-7, with 9 bases aligning to TRBD1. Germline values: CDR1 SGHTA, CDR2 FQGNSA. J lost 1 base, V lost 5 bases, and 6 bases had no gene match. This CDR3 contains 15 residues.